This T cell receptor beta chain was documented in a study of blood T cell repertoires in COVID-19. Study context: Spain, Italy and the United States supplied samples that represented acute and convalescent COVID-19. Nucleic acid was either cDNA or gDNA, and it came from T cells, B-cell-depleted T cells, or PBMCs.

Per the study methods: Amplification of reference gene primers was used by the study to estimate nucleated cell counts. TCRdb's table, derived via immunoSEQ multiplex PCR, lists solely in-frame clones and lacks some. That table furnishes V, J and clone size, whereas the DNA furnished D and trimming. The sample lists around 400,000 clones, more than 75% occurring once. Seattle's cohort entered during active infection and was followed longitudinally. CDR1 and CDR2 from the germline V gene are MDHEN and SYDVKM. CDR3 length: 17 amino acids. Trimming shortened V by 7 bases and J by 2 bases, and 21 bases separated the two germline ends.

The sequence was obtained from a woman aged 60-70 years with COVID-19, enrolled during active disease. This chain connects TRBV28 to TRBJ2-1, with a possible D match to TRBD2 (6 bases). What was sequenced was peripheral blood. CDR3 sequence (DNA): TGTGCCAGCACCCAAGGCCAGCGGGTCCCTGCCTACAATGAGCAGTTCTTC. This encodes CASTQGQRVPAYNEQFF.